This paragraph reports one T cell receptor beta chain. This specimen comes from a study of pediatric ulcerative colitis. Some clones are missing from TCRdb's copy, which holds only in-frame ones; the method was immunoSEQ multiplex PCR. The table lists roughly 25,000 clones, roughly 70% of them singletons. Rectal tissue came from one to two pinch biopsies taken at colonoscopy. The specimen sequenced was gut tissue. This clonotype originated in a boy younger than 18 with severe ulcerative colitis.

CDR3 residues: CASSPLETSGSSSYNEQFF. The DNA of the CDR3 is TGTGCCAGCAGCCCGTTAGAGACTAGCGGCTCGAGCTCCTACAATGAGCAGTTCTTC. The V gene is TRBV7-8, the J gene TRBJ2-1, with TRBD2 matching 9 bases. Germline CDR1 and CDR2: SGHVS and FQNEAQ. The trim removed 5 bases at V and 0 bases at J, leaving 14 bases unmatched. The CDR3 has 19 amino acids.